This T cell receptor (beta chain) was sequenced in a study of T cell changes during pregnancy in multiple sclerosis. Trimming took off 3 bases at V and 7 bases at J, with 11 bases between the two ends. This CDR3 is built from 12 residues. Germline V gene sequence: CDR1 SGHDT, CDR2 YYEEEE. Sequencing used immunoSEQ multiplex PCR; TCRdb keeps in-frame clones, though not all of them. The table includes roughly 57,000 clones, about 94% detected once. The chain employs TRBV5-6 and TRBJ2-7, with D possibly being TRBD1 (6 bases). The sequence came from a female donor with multiple sclerosis, enrolled in a pregnancy study. Sequenced material: CD8+ T cells from peripheral blood mononuclear cells, taken after pregnancy. The CDR3 here is CASSSSTGEQYF. The CDR3 DNA reads as TGTGCCAGCAGCTCCTCGACAGGTGAGCAGTACTTC.